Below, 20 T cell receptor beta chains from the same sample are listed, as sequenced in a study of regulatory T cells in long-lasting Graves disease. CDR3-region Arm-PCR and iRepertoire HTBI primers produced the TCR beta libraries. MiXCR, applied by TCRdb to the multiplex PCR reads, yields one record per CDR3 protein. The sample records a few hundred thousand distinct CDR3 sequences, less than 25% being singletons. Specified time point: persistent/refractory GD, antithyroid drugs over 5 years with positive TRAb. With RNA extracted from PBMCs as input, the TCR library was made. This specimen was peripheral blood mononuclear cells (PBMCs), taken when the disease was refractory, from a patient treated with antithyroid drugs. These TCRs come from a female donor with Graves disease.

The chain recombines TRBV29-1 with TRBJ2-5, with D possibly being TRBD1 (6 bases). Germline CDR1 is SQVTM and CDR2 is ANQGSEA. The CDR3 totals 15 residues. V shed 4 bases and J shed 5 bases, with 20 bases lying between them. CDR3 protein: CSVAADRTGGETQYF. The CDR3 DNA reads TGCAGCGTTGCAGCAGACAGGACCGGTGGGGAGACCCAGTACTTC.

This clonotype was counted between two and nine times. CDR3 protein: CASSLPRDREDYGYTF. CDR3 coding DNA: TGTGCCAGCAGCCTCCCCCGGGACAGGGAGGACTATGGCTACACCTTC. The V gene is TRBV7-2, the J gene TRBJ1-2, with 9 positions matching TRBD1. Unmatched junction bases numbered 10, after V lost 5 bases and J lost 3 bases. The CDR3 length is 16 residues. Germline CDR1 SGHTA, CDR2 FQGNSA.

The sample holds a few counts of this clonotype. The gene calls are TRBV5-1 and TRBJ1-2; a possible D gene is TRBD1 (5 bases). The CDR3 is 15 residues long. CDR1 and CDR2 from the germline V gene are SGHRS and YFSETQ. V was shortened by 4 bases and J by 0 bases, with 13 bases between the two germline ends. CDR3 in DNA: TGCGCCAGCAGCGGGGGGACGGGGACTAACTATGGCTACACCTTC. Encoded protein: CASSGGTGTNYGYTF.

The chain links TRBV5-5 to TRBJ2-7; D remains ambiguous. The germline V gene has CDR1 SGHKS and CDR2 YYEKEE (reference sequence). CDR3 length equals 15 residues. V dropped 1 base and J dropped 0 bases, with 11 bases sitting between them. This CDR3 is CASSLPSGNSYEQYF. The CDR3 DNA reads TGTGCCAGCAGCTTGCCGTCCGGTAACTCCTACGAGCAGTACTTC.

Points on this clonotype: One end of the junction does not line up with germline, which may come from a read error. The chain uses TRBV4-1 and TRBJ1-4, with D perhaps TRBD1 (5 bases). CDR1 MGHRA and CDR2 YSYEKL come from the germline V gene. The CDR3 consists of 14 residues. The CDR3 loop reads CTSSQARAGEKLFF. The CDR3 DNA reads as TGCACCAGCAGCCAAGCCAGGGCCGGTGAAAAACTGTTTTTT.

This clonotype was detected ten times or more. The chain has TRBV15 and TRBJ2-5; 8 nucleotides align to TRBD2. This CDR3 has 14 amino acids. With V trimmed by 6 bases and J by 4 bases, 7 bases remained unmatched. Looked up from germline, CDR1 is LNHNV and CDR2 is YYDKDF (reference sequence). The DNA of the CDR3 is TGTGCCACCAGTATCGGGGGGGGCCCAGAGACCCAGTACTTC. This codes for CATSIGGGPETQYF.

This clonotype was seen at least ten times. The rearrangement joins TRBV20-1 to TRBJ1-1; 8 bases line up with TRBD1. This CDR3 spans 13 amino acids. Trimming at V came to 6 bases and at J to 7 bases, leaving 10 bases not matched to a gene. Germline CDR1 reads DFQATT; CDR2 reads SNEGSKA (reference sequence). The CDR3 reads CSASTGGAIEAFF. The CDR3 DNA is TGCAGTGCCTCCACAGGGGGAGCGATTGAAGCTTTCTTT.

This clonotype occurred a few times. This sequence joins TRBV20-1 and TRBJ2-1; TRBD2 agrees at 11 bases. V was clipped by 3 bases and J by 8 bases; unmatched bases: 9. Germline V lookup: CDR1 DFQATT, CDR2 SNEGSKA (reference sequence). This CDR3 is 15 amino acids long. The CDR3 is CSARVLAGVFDEQFF. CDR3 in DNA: TGCAGTGCTAGGGTACTAGCGGGAGTTTTCGATGAGCAGTTCTTC.

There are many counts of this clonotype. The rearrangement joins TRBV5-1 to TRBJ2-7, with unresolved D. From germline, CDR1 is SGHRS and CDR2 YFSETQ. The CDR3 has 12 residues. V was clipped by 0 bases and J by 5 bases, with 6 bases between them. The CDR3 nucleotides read TGCGCCAGCAGCTTGGCTGGGAACGAGCAGTACTTC. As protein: CASSLAGNEQYF.

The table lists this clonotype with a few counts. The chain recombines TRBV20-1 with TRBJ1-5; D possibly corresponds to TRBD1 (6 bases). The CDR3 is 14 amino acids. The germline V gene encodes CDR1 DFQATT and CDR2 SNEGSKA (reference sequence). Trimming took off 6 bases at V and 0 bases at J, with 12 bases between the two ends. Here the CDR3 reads CSAKQGYSNQPQHF. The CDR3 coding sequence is TGCAGTGCAAAGCAGGGGTATAGCAATCAGCCCCAGCATTTT.

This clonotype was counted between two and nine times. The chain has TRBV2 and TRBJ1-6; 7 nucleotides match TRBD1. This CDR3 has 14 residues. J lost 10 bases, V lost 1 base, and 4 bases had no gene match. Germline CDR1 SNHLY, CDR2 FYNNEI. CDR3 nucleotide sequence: TGTGCCAGCAGTGAAGACAGGGGAGGCTCACCCCTCCACTTT. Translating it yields CASSEDRGGSPLHF.

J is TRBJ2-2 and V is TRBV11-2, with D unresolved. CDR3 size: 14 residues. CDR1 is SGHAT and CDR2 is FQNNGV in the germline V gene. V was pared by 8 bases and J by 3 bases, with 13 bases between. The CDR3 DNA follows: TGTGCCAGCCGCCATCCAGGTGACACCGGGGAGCTGTTTTTT. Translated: CASRHPGDTGELFF.

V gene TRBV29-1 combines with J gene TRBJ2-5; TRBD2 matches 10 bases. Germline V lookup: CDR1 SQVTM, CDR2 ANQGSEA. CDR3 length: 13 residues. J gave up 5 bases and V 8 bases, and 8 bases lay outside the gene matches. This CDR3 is CSIRASGSETQYF. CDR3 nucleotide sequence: TGCAGCATTCGCGCTAGCGGGAGTGAGACCCAGTACTTC.

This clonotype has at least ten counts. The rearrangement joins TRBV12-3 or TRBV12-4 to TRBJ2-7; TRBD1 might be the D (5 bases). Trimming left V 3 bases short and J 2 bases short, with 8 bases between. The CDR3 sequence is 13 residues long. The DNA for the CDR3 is TGTGCCAGCAGTTTCCAGGGTCCCTACGAGCAGTACTTC. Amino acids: CASSFQGPYEQYF.

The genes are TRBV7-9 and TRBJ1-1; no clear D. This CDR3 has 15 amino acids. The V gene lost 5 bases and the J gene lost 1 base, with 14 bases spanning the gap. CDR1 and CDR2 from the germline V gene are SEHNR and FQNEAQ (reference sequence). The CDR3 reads CASSPSPSQNTEAFF. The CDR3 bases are TGTGCCAGCAGCCCGTCCCCATCCCAGAACACTGAAGCTTTCTTT.

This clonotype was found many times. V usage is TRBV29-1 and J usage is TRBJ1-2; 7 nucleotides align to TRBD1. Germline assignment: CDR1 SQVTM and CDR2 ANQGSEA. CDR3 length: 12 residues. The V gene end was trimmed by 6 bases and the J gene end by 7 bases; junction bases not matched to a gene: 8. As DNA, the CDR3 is TGCAGCGTCGGCACAGGGGTCAGTGGCTACACCTTC. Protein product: CSVGTGVSGYTF.

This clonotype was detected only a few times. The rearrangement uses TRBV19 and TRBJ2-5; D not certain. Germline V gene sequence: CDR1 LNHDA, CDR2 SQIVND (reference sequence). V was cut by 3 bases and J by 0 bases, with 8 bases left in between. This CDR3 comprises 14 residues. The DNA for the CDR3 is TGTGCCAGTAGTATTGGCAGCCACCAAGAGACCCAGTACTTC. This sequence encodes CASSIGSHQETQYF.

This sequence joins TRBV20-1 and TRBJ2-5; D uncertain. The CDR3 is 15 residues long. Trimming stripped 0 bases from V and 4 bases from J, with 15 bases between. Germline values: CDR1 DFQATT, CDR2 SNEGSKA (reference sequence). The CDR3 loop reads CSARDGGPPVETQYF. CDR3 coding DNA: TGCAGTGCTAGAGATGGCGGACCCCCAGTAGAGACCCAGTACTTC.

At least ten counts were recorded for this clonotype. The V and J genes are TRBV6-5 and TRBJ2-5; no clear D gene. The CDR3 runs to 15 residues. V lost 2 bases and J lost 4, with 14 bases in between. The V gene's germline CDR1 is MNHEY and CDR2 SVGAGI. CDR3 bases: TGTGCCAGCAGTTACACAAACCAACCTCTAGAGACCCAGTACTTC. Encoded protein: CASSYTNQPLETQYF.

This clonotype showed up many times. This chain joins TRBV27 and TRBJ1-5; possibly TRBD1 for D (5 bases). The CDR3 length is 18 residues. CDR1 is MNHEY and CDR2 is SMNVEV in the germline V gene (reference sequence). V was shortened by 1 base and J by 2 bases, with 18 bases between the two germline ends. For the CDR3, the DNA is TGTGCCAGCAGTTTATTAGGTGTCACAGGTACCGGCAATCAGCCCCAGCATTTT. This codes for CASSLLGVTGTGNQPQHF.